Presented here are 25 T cell receptor beta chains from one specimen sequenced in a study of blood T cell repertoires in COVID-19. Produced via immunoSEQ multiplex PCR; TCRdb's table is partial and in-frame only. The sample includes 450,000 to 500,000 clones, approximately 91% seen only once; the top ten take roughly 8.5%. Sequenced sample: PBMCs or T cells enriched from blood (not recorded which). The receptors originated from a woman aged 55-75 years who had recovered from COVID-19.

This clone has only one observation. J is TRBJ1-2 and V is TRBV24-1; D is unclear. The CDR3 sequence is 14 residues long. V shed 5 bases and J shed 12 bases, with 21 bases lying between them. The germline gives CDR1 KGHDR, CDR2 SFDVKD. The CDR3 DNA is TGTGCCACCAGTGTGCCTTTGGGTAGAACGAGGGACACCTTC. The encoded protein is CATSVPLGRTRDTF.

The CDR3: CASSPDRLSYEQYF. In nucleotides, the CDR3 is TGTGCCAGCTCACCTGACAGGTTATCCTACGAGCAGTACTTC. This sequence joins TRBV18 and TRBJ2-7; TRBD1 is a possible D gene (6 bases). CDR1 is KGHSH and CDR2 is LQKENI in the germline V gene. V lost 3 bases, J lost 1 base, and 10 bases lay in between. This CDR3 is 14 amino acids long.

This chain joins TRBV4-2 and TRBJ2-3; 10 bases match TRBD2. In germline, CDR1 is LGHNA, CDR2 YNFKEQ. Unmatched junction bases numbered 10, after V lost 2 bases and J lost 5 bases. This CDR3 has 17 amino acids. In DNA form, the CDR3 reads TGTGCCAGCAGCCAATTCACTAGCGGGGCCGGGGAAGATACGCAGTATTTT. Its protein product is CASSQFTSGAGEDTQYF.

This sequence joins TRBV13 and TRBJ1-2, with TRBD1 identical over 7 bases. CDR1 and CDR2 from the germline V gene are PRHDT and FYEKMQ (reference sequence). The V segment lost 5 bases and the J segment 3 bases; nucleotides outside the gene matches: 9. The CDR3 sequence is 15 residues long. CDR3 protein: CASSRRDRPDYGYTF. CDR3 nucleotide sequence: TGTGCCAGCAGCCGGCGGGACAGACCCGACTATGGCTACACCTTC.

The chain carries TRBV7-9 and TRBJ2-1; 7 nucleotides align to TRBD1. Trimming took 1 base from V and 7 from J; bases not matched to a gene: 7. The CDR3 covers 15 residues. CDR1 is SEHNR, CDR2 FQNEAQ, per germline (reference sequence). Written as DNA, the CDR3 is TGTGCCAGCAGCTTAGTCAAGGCAGGGGGAAATGAGCAGTTCTTC. It translates to CASSLVKAGGNEQFF. Complete variable domain (other parts from reference TRBV7-9 and TRBJ2-1): DTGVSQNPRHKITKRGQNVTFRCDPISEHNRLYWYRQTLGQGPEFLTYFQNEAQLEKSRLLSDRFSAERPKGSFSTLEIQRTEQGDSAMYLCASSLVKAGGNEQFFGPGTRLTVL.

The J gene is TRBJ1-3, the V gene TRBV18; 8 bases agree with TRBD1. In germline, CDR1 is KGHSH, CDR2 LQKENI. J gave up 0 bases and V 6 bases, and 7 bases lay outside the gene matches. The CDR3 is 16 residues long. The CDR3 sequence: CASSPGTGYSGNTIYF. The CDR3 nucleotides are TGTGCCAGCTCGCCCGGGACAGGCTACTCTGGAAACACCATATATTTT.

The V and J genes are TRBV24-1 and TRBJ2-1; tentatively, D is TRBD1 (6 bases). Trimming left V 2 bases short and J 5 bases short, with 12 bases between. Per the germline V gene, CDR1 is KGHDR and CDR2 is SFDVKD. The CDR3 has 15 amino acids. CDR3 bases: TGTGCCACCAGTGATTCCCGCAGGGGAGACAATGAGCAGTTCTTC. Translation: CATSDSRRGDNEQFF.

This rearrangement joins TRBV9 to TRBJ2-1; 8 positions agree with TRBD2. This CDR3 is 15 amino acids long. The germline V gene encodes CDR1 SGDLS and CDR2 YYNGEE. V trimming: 1 base; J trimming: 5 bases; junction bases outside the gene matches: 5. CDR3 in amino acids: CASSVSGGANNEQFF. The CDR3, as DNA: TGTGCCAGCAGCGTAAGCGGGGGTGCTAACAATGAGCAGTTCTTC.

Concerning this clone itself: This specimen includes other DNA sequences encoding the same CDR3. The chain recombines TRBV3-1 (or the pseudogene TRBV3-2) with TRBJ1-2; TRBD1 matches at 10 bases. The length of the CDR3 is 15 residues. J gave up 2 bases and V 1 base, and 1 base lay outside the gene matches. Per the germline V gene, CDR1 is LGHDT and CDR2 is YNNKEL (reference sequence). The CDR3 DNA sequence: TGTGCCAGCAGCCAAGGGACAGGGGGAAACTATGGCTACACCTTC. Amino acids: CASSQGTGGNYGYTF.

The chain is built from TRBV5-1 and TRBJ1-2; D might be TRBD1 (5 bases). The CDR3 consists of 14 residues. CDR1 and CDR2 (germline): SGHRS, YFSETQ. With 4 bases removed from V and 8 bases from J, the gap between germline ends came to 18 bases. Here the CDR3 reads CASSPSGGGEGYTF. The CDR3 DNA is TGCGCCAGCAGCCCGTCGGGGGGTGGAGAAGGCTACACCTTC.

The chain couples TRBV7-9 to TRBJ2-4; D may be TRBD1 (7 bases). The CDR3 extends over 16 amino acids. Germline V gives CDR1 SEHNR, CDR2 FQNEAQ (reference sequence). V was pared by 0 bases and J by 3 bases, with 12 bases between. The CDR3 bases are TGTGCCAGCAGCTTAGCCAGGGGGGAAGGCAAAAACATTCAGTACTTC. Residues: CASSLARGEGKNIQYF.

This clone was detected a few times. The chain joins TRBV5-6 to TRBJ2-3, with 10 bases lining up with TRBD2. Germline values: CDR1 SGHDT, CDR2 YYEEEE. Trimming removed 4 bases from V and 4 bases from J; junction bases left unmatched: 3. The CDR3 sequence is 14 residues long. The CDR3 sequence is CASSTGLAADTQYF. The CDR3 bases are TGTGCCAGCAGCACAGGACTAGCGGCAGATACGCAGTATTTT.

This chain uses TRBV19 with TRBJ1-1, with D uncertain. Trimming left V 4 bases short and J 3 bases short, with 6 bases between. This CDR3 comprises 12 residues. Germline-derived CDR1 and CDR2 are LNHDA and SQIVND (reference sequence). CDR3 in DNA: TGTGCCAGTAGTACACAGTACACTGAAGCTTTCTTT. It specifies CASSTQYTEAFF. The full variable domain, completed using reference TRBV19 and TRBJ1-1, is DGGITQSPKYLFRKEGQNVTLSCEQNLNHDAMYWYRQDPGQGLRLIYYSQIVNDFQKGDIAEGYSVSREKKESFPLTVTSAQKNPTAFYLCASSTQYTEAFFGQGTRLTVV.

The chain joins TRBV10-1 to TRBJ1-1; no reliable D call. V dropped 7 bases and J dropped 5 bases, with 17 bases sitting between them. Germline assignment: CDR1 WNHNN and CDR2 SYGVQD (reference sequence). The CDR3 loop spans 14 amino acids. DNA for the CDR3: TGCGCCAGCACCGAGGTAGTGTGGTGGACTGAAGCTTTCTTT. It is translated as CASTEVVWWTEAFF.

This chain connects TRBV9 to TRBJ2-1; 12 bases map to TRBD2. After removal of 4 bases from V and 0 bases from J, the junction contained 14 bases not matched to a gene. Germline-derived CDR1 and CDR2 are SGDLS and YYNGEE. The CDR3 has 20 amino acids. CDR3 sequence: CASSSTGGTSGLSSYNEQFF. For the CDR3, the DNA is TGTGCCAGCAGCTCGACGGGCGGGACTAGCGGGCTTAGCTCCTACAATGAGCAGTTCTTC.

The gene calls are TRBV15 and TRBJ1-1; 7 nucleotides match TRBD1. From germline, CDR1 is LNHNV and CDR2 YYDKDF (reference sequence). The CDR3 is 13 residues long. Trimming at V came to 5 bases and at J to 3 bases, leaving 3 bases not matched to a gene. Written as DNA, the CDR3 is TGTGCCACCAGCCCTACAGGGGACACTGAAGCTTTCTTT. It translates to CATSPTGDTEAFF.

The rearrangement links TRBV2 to TRBJ2-3; 7 nucleotides match TRBD1. Germline CDR1 SNHLY, CDR2 FYNNEI. The CDR3 extends over 12 amino acids. V shed 7 bases, J shed 5 bases, and the junction held 3 bases outside the gene matches. CDR3 protein: CASTQGVDTQYF. CDR3 DNA: TGTGCCAGCACTCAGGGGGTAGATACGCAGTATTTT. The full variable domain, in which reference TRBV2 and TRBJ2-3 provide the parts outside the CDR3, is EPEVTQTPSHQVTQMGQEVILRCVPISNHLYFYWYRQILGQKVEFLVSFYNNEISEKSEIFDDQFSVERPDGSNFTLKIRSTKLEDSAMYFCASTQGVDTQYFGPGTRLTVL.

The chain combines TRBV2 with TRBJ2-2; 7 positions match TRBD2. J gave up 3 bases and V 7 bases, and 8 bases lay outside the gene matches. This CDR3 contains 15 residues. Germline CDR1 SNHLY, CDR2 FYNNEI. CDR3 sequence: CASTRGDRDTGELFF. CDR3 bases: TGTGCCAGCACCCGGGGGGACCGGGACACCGGGGAGCTGTTTTTT.

To note about this clone: The sample holds other DNA sequences that translate to the same CDR3. The rearrangement joins TRBV18 to TRBJ1-2, with D possibly being TRBD1 (6 bases). Between the trimmed V and J ends, which lost 2 bases and 3 bases, there was a span of 7 bases. The CDR3 spans 13 residues. Germline lookup yields CDR1 KGHSH and CDR2 LQKENI. The CDR3 DNA reads as TGTGCCAGCTCACCAGGGGGCGACTATGGCTACACCTTC. Its protein product is CASSPGGDYGYTF.

CDR3 residues: CASSLQGGFTEAFF. CDR3 nucleotide sequence: TGCGCCAGCAGCTTGCAGGGAGGGTTCACTGAAGCTTTCTTT. This chain uses TRBV5-1 with TRBJ1-1; a weak D match, TRBD1 (5 bases). Trimming cost V 1 base and J 4 bases, with 11 bases left between them. The CDR3 has 14 residues. From germline, CDR1 is SGHRS and CDR2 YFSETQ.

The CDR3: CASSPRGSNEKLFF. CDR3 DNA sequence: TGTGCCAGCAGCCCCAGGGGGTCGAATGAAAAACTGTTTTTT. The rearrangement uses TRBV3-1 (or the pseudogene TRBV3-2) and TRBJ1-4, with 7 nucleotides matching TRBD1. Germline lookup yields CDR1 LGHDT and CDR2 YNNKEL (reference sequence). V dropped 4 bases and J dropped 5; count of bases not matched to a gene: 4. The CDR3 runs to 14 residues.

The gene calls are TRBV18 and TRBJ2-2, with D perhaps TRBD2 (5 bases). Trimming shortened V by 3 bases and J by 4 bases, and 18 bases separated the two germline ends. The CDR3 consists of 17 residues. Germline CDR1 and CDR2: KGHSH and LQKENI. Written as DNA, the CDR3 is TGTGCCAGCTCACCCGAGACCCCAACTAGGAGCACCGGGGAGCTGTTTTTT. This sequence encodes CASSPETPTRSTGELFF.

The rearrangement links TRBV7-9 to TRBJ1-1, with D possibly TRBD1 on 5 matching bases. V was shortened by 2 bases and J by 5 bases, with 12 bases between the two germline ends. Germline loops: CDR1 SEHNR, CDR2 FQNEAQ (reference sequence). The CDR3 length is 14 residues. The CDR3 reads CASSLPGGGTEAFF. CDR3 DNA: TGTGCCAGCAGCTTACCCGGGGGGGGTACTGAAGCTTTCTTT.

This chain connects TRBV24-1 to TRBJ2-2; D may be TRBD1 (6 bases). Germline assignment: CDR1 KGHDR and CDR2 SFDVKD. V was trimmed by 8 bases and J by 0 bases, leaving 9 bases between them. This CDR3 contains 14 residues. The CDR3 here is CATKQGPNTGELFF. Written as DNA, the CDR3 is TGTGCCACCAAACAGGGCCCGAACACCGGGGAGCTGTTTTTT.

The chain is built from TRBV25-1 and TRBJ2-2; 10 positions agree with TRBD1. CDR3 length equals 16 residues. Germline V gene data show CDR1 as MGHDK and CDR2 as SYGVNS. V shed 4 bases and J 6 bases; nucleotides not matched to a gene: 8. The CDR3 reads CASSASGTGVAGELFF. CDR3 nucleotide sequence: TGTGCCAGCAGTGCCTCCGGGACAGGGGTTGCCGGGGAGCTGTTTTTT.